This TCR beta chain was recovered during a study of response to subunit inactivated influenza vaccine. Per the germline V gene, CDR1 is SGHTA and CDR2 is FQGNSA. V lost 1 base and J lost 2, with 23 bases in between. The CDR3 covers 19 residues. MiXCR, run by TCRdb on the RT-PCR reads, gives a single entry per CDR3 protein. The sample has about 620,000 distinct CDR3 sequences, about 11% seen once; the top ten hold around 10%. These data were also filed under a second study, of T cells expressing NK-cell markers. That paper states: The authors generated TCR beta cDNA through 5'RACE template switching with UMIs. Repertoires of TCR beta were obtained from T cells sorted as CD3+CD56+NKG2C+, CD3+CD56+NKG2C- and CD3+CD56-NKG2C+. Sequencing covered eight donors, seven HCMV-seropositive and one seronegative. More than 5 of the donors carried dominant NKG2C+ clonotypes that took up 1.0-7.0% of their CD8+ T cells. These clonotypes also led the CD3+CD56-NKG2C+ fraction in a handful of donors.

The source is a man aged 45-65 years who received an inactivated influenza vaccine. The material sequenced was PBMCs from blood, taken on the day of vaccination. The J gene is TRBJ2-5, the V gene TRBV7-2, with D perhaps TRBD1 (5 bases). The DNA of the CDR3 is TGTGCCAGCAGCTTAGGGCTTATTTTTCAGGGTCCCTCGCAAGAGACCCAGTACTTC. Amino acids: CASSLGLIFQGPSQETQYF.